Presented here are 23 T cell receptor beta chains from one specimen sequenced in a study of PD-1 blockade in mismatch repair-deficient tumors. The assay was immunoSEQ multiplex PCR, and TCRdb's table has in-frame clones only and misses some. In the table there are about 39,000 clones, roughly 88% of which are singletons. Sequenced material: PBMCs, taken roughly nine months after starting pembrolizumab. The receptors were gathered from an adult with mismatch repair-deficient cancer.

CDR3 DNA: TGTGCCACCAGCAGAGGACGGGACTTAGGCTACAATGAGCAGTTCTTC. Its translation is CATSRGRDLGYNEQFF. The rearrangement uses TRBV15 and TRBJ2-1, with a possible D match to TRBD2 (6 bases). The CDR3 is made up of 16 amino acids. The ends were cut back, 1 base at V and 3 bases at J, with 13 bases in the middle. The V gene's germline CDR1 is LNHNV and CDR2 YYDKDF (reference sequence).

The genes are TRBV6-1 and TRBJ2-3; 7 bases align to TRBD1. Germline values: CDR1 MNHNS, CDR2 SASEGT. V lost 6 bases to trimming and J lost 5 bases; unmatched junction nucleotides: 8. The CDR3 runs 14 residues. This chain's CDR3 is CASRSLTGIDTQYF. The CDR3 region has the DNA TGTGCCAGCAGGAGTCTGACAGGGATAGATACGCAGTATTTT.

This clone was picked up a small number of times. Here the CDR3 reads CASRTRLAGSAGELFF. CDR3 DNA: TGTGCCAGCAGGACTCGACTAGCGGGCAGTGCCGGGGAGCTGTTTTTT. The chain is built from TRBV7-9 and TRBJ2-2; 10 bases align to TRBD2. The V gene's germline CDR1 is SEHNR and CDR2 FQNEAQ (reference sequence). The CDR3 spans 16 residues. After removal of 6 bases from V and 6 bases from J, the junction contained 10 bases not matched to a gene.

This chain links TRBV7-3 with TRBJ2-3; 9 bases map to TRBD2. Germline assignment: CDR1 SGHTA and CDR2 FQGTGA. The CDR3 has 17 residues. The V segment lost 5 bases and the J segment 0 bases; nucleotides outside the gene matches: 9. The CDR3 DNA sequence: TGTGCCAGCAGCCCCTCACTAGCGGGCAAAAGCACAGATACGCAGTATTTT. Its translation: CASSPSLAGKSTDTQYF.

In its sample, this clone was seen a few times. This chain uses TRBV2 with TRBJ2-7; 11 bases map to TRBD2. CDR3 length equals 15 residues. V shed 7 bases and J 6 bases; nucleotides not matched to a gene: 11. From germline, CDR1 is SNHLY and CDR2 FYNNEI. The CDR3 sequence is CASNLLAGVIPEQYF. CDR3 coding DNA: TGTGCCAGCAATCTACTAGCGGGAGTTATCCCCGAGCAGTACTTC.

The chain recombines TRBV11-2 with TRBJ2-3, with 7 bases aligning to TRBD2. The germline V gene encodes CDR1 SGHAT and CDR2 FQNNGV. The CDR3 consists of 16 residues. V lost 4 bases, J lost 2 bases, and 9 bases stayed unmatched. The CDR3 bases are TGTGCCAGCAGCTCCCCAAGGGACTACTACACAGATACGCAGTATTTT. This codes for CASSSPRDYYTDTQYF. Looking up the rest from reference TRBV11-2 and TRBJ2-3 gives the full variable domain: EAGVAQSPRYKIIEKRQSVAFWCNPISGHATLYWYQQILGQGPKLLIQFQNNGVVDDSQLPKDRFSAERLKGVDSTLKIQPAKLEDSAVYLCASSSPRDYYTDTQYFGPGTRLTVL.

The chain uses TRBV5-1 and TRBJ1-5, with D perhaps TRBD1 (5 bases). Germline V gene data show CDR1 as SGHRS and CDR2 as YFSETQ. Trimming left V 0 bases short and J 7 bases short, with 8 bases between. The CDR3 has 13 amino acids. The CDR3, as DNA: TGCGCCAGCAGCTTGGCCGGGGGGCAGCCCCAGCATTTT. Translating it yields CASSLAGGQPQHF.

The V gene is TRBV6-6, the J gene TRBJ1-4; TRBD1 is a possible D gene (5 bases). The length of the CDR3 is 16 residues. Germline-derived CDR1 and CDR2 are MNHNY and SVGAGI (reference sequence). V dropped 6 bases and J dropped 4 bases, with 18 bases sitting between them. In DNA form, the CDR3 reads TGTGCCAGCAGCTCAATCTACTCGGGGGTTAATGAAAAACTGTTTTTT. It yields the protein CASSSIYSGVNEKLFF.

The DNA of the CDR3 is TGTGCCAGCAGCTTCTCGGGTTTGCGGGGTGAAAAACTGTTTTTT. It encodes CASSFSGLRGEKLFF. This sequence joins TRBV9 and TRBJ1-4; D not certain. Trimming left V 4 bases short and J 7 bases short, with 17 bases between. Per the germline V gene, CDR1 is SGDLS and CDR2 is YYNGEE. The CDR3 spans 15 residues.

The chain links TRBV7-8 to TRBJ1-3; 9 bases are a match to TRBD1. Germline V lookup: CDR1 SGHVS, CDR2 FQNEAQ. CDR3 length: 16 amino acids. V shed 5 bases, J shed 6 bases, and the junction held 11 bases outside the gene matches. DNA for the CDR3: TGTGCCAGCAGCCCACAGGGGGCGATCTGGGAAAACACCATATATTTT. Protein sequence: CASSPQGAIWENTIYF.

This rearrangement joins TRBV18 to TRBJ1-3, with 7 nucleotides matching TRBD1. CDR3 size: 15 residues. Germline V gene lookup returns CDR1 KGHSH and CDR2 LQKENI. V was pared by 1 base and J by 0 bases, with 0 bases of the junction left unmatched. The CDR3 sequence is CASSPRDSSGNTIYF. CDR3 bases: TGTGCCAGCTCACCACGGGACAGCTCTGGAAACACCATATATTTT.

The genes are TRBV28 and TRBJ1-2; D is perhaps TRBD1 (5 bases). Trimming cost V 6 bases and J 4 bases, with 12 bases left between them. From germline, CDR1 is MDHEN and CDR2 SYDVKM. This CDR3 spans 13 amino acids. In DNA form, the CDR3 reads TGTGCCAGCAGCCGCGGGGCGTTCTATGGCTACACCTTC. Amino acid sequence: CASSRGAFYGYTF.

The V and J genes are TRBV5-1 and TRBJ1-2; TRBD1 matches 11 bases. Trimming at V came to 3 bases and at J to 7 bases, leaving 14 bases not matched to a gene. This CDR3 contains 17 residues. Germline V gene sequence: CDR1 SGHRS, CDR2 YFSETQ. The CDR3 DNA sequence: TGCGCCAGCAGCTACGGACAGGGGGCGGGTGTATCGTTTGGCTACACCTTC. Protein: CASSYGQGAGVSFGYTF.

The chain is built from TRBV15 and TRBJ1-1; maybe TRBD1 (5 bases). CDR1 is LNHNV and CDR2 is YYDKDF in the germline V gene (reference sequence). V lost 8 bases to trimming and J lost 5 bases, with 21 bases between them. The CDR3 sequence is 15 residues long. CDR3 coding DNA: TGTGCCACCGCCCGTTTGCAGGGCTGGAATACTGAAGCTTTCTTT. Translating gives CATARLQGWNTEAFF.

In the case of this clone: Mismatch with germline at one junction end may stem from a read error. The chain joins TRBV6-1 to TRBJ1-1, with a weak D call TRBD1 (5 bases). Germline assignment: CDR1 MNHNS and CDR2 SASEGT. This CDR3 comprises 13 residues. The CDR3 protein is CASSEGVPGQAFF. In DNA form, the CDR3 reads TGTGCCAGCAGCGAAGGGGTCCCGGGTCAAGCTTTCTTT.

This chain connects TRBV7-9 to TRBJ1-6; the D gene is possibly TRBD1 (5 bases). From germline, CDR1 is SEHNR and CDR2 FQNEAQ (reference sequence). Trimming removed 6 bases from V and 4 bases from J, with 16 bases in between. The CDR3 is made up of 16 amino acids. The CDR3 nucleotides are TGTGCCAGCAGACGCCCGGGGGGAGGATATAATTCACCCCTCCACTTT. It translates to CASRRPGGGYNSPLHF.

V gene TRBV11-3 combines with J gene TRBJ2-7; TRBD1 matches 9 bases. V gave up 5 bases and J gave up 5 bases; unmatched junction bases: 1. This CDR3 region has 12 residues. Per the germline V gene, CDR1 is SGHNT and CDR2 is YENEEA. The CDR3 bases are TGTGCCAGCAGCCGGACAGGGGACGAGCAGTACTTC. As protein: CASSRTGDEQYF. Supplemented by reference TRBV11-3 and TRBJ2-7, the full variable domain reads EAGVVQSPRYKIIEKKQPVAFWCNPISGHNTLYWYLQNLGQGPELLIRYENEEAVDDSQLPKDRFSAERLKGVDSTLKIQPAELGDSAVYLCASSRTGDEQYFGPGTRLTVT.

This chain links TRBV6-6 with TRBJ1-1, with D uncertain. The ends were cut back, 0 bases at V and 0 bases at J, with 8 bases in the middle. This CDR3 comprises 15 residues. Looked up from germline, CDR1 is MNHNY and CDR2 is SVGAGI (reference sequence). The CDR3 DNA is TGTGCCAGCAGTTACTCCTCGGGAATGAACACTGAAGCTTTCTTT. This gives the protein CASSYSSGMNTEAFF.

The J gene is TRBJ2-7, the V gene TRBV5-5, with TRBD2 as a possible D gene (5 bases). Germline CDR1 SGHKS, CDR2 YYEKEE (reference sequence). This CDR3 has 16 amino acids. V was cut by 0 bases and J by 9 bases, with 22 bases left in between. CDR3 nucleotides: TGTGCCAGCAGCTTGGGGACCGGGGATTATTCTACGAGGCAGTACTTC. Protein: CASSLGTGDYSTRQYF. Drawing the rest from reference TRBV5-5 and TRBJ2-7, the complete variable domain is DAGVTQSPTHLIKTRGQQVTLRCSPISGHKSVSWYQQVLGQGPQFIFQYYEKEERGRGNFPDRFSARQFPNYSSELNVNALLLGDSALYLCASSLGTGDYSTRQYFGPGTRLTVT.

The CDR3 DNA sequence: TGTGCCAGCAGCTTAAGGGACAGGGGGCCAGATACGCAGTATTTT. Translation gives CASSLRDRGPDTQYF. The rearrangement uses TRBV7-3 and TRBJ2-3, with TRBD1 identical over 12 bases. Looked up from germline, CDR1 is SGHTA and CDR2 is FQGTGA. The V and J ends lost 1 base and 4 bases, in that order; junction bases with no gene match: 0. This CDR3 is 15 amino acids long.

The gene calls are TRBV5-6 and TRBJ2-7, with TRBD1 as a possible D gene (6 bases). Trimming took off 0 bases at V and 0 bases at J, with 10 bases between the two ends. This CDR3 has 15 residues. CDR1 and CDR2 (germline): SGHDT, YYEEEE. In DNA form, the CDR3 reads TGTGCCAGCAGCTTGGATCGGGACAACTCCTACGAGCAGTACTTC. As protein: CASSLDRDNSYEQYF. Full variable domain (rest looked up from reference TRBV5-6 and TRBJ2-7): DAGVTQSPTHLIKTRGQQVTLRCSPKSGHDTVSWYQQALGQGPQFIFQYYEEEERQRGNFPDRFSGHQFPNYSSELNVNALLLGDSALYLCASSLDRDNSYEQYFGPGTRLTVT.

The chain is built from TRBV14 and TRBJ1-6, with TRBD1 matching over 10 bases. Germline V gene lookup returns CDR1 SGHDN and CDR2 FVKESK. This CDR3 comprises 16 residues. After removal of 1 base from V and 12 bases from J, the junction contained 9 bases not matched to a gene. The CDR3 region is CASSQGGQGVSRPLHF. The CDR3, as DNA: TGTGCCAGCAGCCAAGGTGGACAGGGGGTTTCCAGACCCCTCCACTTT.

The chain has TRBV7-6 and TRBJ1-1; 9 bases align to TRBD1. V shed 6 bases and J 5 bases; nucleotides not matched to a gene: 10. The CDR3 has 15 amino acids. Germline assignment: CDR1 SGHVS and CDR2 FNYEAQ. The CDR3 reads CASSLTGTGRTEAFF. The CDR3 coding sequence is TGTGCCAGCAGTCTCACCGGGACAGGGCGGACTGAAGCTTTCTTT.